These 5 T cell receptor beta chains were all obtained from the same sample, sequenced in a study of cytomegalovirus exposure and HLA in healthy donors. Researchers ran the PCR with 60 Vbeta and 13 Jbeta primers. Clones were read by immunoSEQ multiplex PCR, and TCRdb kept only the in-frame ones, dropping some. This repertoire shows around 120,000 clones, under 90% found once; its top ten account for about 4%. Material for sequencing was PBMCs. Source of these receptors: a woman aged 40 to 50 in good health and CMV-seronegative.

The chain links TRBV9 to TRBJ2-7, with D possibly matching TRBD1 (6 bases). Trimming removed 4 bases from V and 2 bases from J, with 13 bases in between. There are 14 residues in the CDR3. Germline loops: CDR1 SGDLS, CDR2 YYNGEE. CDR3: CASSLRQAAYEQYF. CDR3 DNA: TGTGCCAGCAGCCTTCGACAGGCGGCCTACGAGCAGTACTTC.

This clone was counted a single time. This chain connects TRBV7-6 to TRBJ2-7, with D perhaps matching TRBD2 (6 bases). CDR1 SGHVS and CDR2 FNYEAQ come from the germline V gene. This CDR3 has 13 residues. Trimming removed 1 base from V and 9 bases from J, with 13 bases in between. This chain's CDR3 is CASSLEEGSGQYF. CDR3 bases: TGTGCCAGCAGCTTAGAGGAGGGAAGCGGGCAGTACTTC.

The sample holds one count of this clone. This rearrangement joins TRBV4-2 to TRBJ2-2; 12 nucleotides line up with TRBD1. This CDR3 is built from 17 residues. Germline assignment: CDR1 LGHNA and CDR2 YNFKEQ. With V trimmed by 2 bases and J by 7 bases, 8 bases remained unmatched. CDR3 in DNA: TGTGCCAGCAGCCAACTACCGGGACAGGGGGCAGGCGGGGAGCTGTTTTTT. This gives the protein CASSQLPGQGAGGELFF.

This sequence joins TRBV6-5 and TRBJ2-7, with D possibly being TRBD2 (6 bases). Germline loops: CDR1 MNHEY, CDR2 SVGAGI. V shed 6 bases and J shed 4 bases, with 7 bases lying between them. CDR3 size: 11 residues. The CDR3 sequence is CASRGTYEQYF. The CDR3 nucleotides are TGTGCCAGCAGGGGGACTTACGAGCAGTACTTC.

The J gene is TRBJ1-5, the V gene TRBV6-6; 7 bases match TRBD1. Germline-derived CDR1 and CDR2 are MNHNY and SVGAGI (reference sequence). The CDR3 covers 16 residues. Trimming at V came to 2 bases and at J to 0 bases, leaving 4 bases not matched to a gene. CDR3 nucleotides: TGTGCCAGCAGTTACCGGACAGGCCATAGCAATCAGCCCCAGCATTTT. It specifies CASSYRTGHSNQPQHF.